These 28 T cell receptor beta chains came from one sample sequenced in a study of blood T cell repertoires in COVID-19. Produced via immunoSEQ multiplex PCR; TCRdb's table is partial and in-frame only. The repertoire holds around 110,000 clones, with 70% to 85% as singletons. Sequenced material: peripheral blood. These receptors all come from a man in his 70s with active or convalescent COVID-19.

CDR3 nucleotide sequence: TGTGCCAGCAGCCCAGCCCCGAGGAAGCCGGGGGGCACAGATACGCAGTATTTT. Translated, it gives CASSPAPRKPGGTDTQYF. This chain connects TRBV3-1 (or the pseudogene TRBV3-2) to TRBJ2-3; possibly TRBD2 for D (6 bases). CDR1 and CDR2 from the germline V gene are LGHDT and YNNKEL (reference sequence). The CDR3 spans 18 residues. V was trimmed by 4 bases and J by 1 base, leaving 21 bases between them.

This chain uses TRBV11-2 with TRBJ2-3, with D possibly TRBD2 on 5 matching bases. Looked up from germline, CDR1 is SGHAT and CDR2 is FQNNGV. This CDR3 comprises 15 residues. Trimming shortened V by 2 bases and J by 2 bases, and 11 bases separated the two germline ends. CDR3 coding DNA: TGTGCCAGCAGCTTAATCCGGGGATTCACAGATACGCAGTATTTT. Translated, it gives CASSLIRGFTDTQYF.

This sequence joins TRBV27 and TRBJ2-2; possibly TRBD1 for D (6 bases). Germline loops: CDR1 MNHEY, CDR2 SMNVEV (reference sequence). Trimming left V 8 bases short and J 2 bases short, with 12 bases between. The CDR3 length is 14 residues. The CDR3 here is CASGSGDNTGELFF. CDR3 coding DNA: TGTGCCAGCGGGTCAGGGGATAACACCGGGGAGCTGTTTTTT.

V gene TRBV30 combines with J gene TRBJ1-5; tentative D call: TRBD1 (6 bases). V was trimmed by 3 bases and J by 4 bases, leaving 10 bases between them. This CDR3 is built from 13 residues. CDR1 is GTSNPN, CDR2 SVGIG, per germline (reference sequence). CDR3 region: CAWSKGVNQPQHF. In nucleotides, the CDR3 is TGTGCCTGGAGCAAGGGGGTTAATCAGCCCCAGCATTTT.

This clone was recorded many times. The chain employs TRBV5-4 and TRBJ2-3; 9 positions match TRBD2. Unmatched junction bases numbered 2, after V lost 0 bases and J lost 0 bases. CDR3 length: 16 residues. The germline gives CDR1 SGHNT, CDR2 YYREEE (reference sequence). The CDR3 loop is CASSLGGRGSTDTQYF. The CDR3 DNA follows: TGTGCCAGCAGCTTGGGCGGGAGGGGTAGCACAGATACGCAGTATTTT.

This sequence joins TRBV6-2 or TRBV6-3 and TRBJ2-7, with TRBD1 matching 7 bases. The length of the CDR3 is 11 residues. The germline V gene has CDR1 MNHEY and CDR2 SVGEGT. J lost 12 bases, V lost 4 bases, and 6 bases had no gene match. For the CDR3, the DNA is TGTGCCAGCAGTTTAAGGGGGCGAGGGTACTTC. Amino acids: CASSLRGRGYF.

This clone has more than one count but fewer than ten. Other DNA sequences in the same sample also yield this CDR3. The chain carries TRBV27 and TRBJ1-4; the D is unclear. Germline loops: CDR1 MNHEY, CDR2 SMNVEV (reference sequence). Deletions cut 6 bases from V and 5 bases from J, with 4 bases between. The CDR3 is 11 residues long. CDR3 loop: CASRSNEKLFF. For the CDR3, the DNA is TGTGCCAGCAGATCAAATGAAAAACTGTTTTTT.

The chain carries TRBV5-1 and TRBJ1-1, with TRBD1 matching 7 bases. Germline lookup yields CDR1 SGHRS and CDR2 YFSETQ. J lost 3 bases, V lost 2 bases, and 13 bases had no gene match. The CDR3 sequence is 17 residues long. CDR3 sequence reads: CASSFNRGQTTYTEAFF. CDR3 nucleotides: TGCGCCAGCAGCTTCAACAGGGGTCAAACGACGTACACTGAAGCTTTCTTT. Variable domain in full (rest from reference TRBV5-1 and TRBJ1-1): KAGVTQTPRYLIKTRGQQVTLSCSPISGHRSVSWYQQTPGQGLQFLFEYFSETQRNKGNFPGRFSGRQFSNSRSEMNVSTLELGDSALYLCASSFNRGQTTYTEAFFGQGTRLTVV.

The J gene is TRBJ2-2, the V gene TRBV7-2; a possible D gene is TRBD1 (5 bases). CDR1 and CDR2 from the germline V gene are SGHTA and FQGNSA. The CDR3 covers 13 residues. Deletions cut 4 bases from V and 7 bases from J, with 10 bases between. This CDR3 reads CASSSTAIGELFF. CDR3 nucleotides: TGTGCCAGCAGCTCGACAGCTATCGGGGAGCTGTTTTTT.

The chain has TRBV5-1 and TRBJ1-1; D ambiguous. The CDR3 runs 11 residues. Trimming pared 7 bases from V and 1 base from J, leaving 5 bases between. The germline gives CDR1 SGHRS, CDR2 YFSETQ. CDR3 protein: CASSGNTEAFF. CDR3 nucleotides: TGCGCCAGCTCCGGGAACACTGAAGCTTTCTTT.

This chain uses TRBV5-1 with TRBJ2-7; D may be TRBD2 (5 bases). The CDR3 covers 16 residues. Germline V gives CDR1 SGHRS, CDR2 YFSETQ. V was shortened by 5 bases and J by 3 bases, with 21 bases between the two germline ends. The CDR3 nucleotides are TGCGCCAGCAGTCCCGGGCCTGGGCGGGTCGTCTACGAGCAGTACTTC. It specifies CASSPGPGRVVYEQYF.

V is TRBV7-2 and J is TRBJ2-5; the match to TRBD2 covers 8 bases. J lost 1 base, V lost 3 bases, and 4 bases had no gene match. Germline V gene data show CDR1 as SGHTA and CDR2 as FQGNSA. The CDR3 length is 15 residues. The CDR3 bases are TGTGCCAGCAGCTTCCAGCGGGGGCCCCAAGAGACCCAGTACTTC. Its translation: CASSFQRGPQETQYF.

The chain links TRBV27 to TRBJ2-7, with TRBD1 as a possible D gene (6 bases). This CDR3 has 17 amino acids. V lost 3 bases and J lost 2, with 20 bases in between. Germline V gene data show CDR1 as MNHEY and CDR2 as SMNVEV (reference sequence). The CDR3: CASSFKTGTTKPYEQYF. As DNA, the CDR3 is TGTGCCAGCAGTTTTAAAACCGGGACAACTAAGCCCTACGAGCAGTACTTC.

V usage is TRBV11-2 and J usage is TRBJ2-7, with 12 bases that match TRBD2. Germline V gene lookup returns CDR1 SGHAT and CDR2 FQNNGV. The CDR3 has 17 amino acids. Losses at the gene ends were 5 bases for V and 3 bases for J; bases not matched to a gene: 11. The CDR3 DNA sequence: TGTGCCAGCAGCCTGACTAGCGGGAGTCTTACAAACTACGAGCAGTACTTC. Its translation is CASSLTSGSLTNYEQYF.

The chain carries TRBV5-4 and TRBJ2-5; D may be TRBD1 (6 bases). Per the germline V gene, CDR1 is SGHNT and CDR2 is YYREEE (reference sequence). The CDR3 extends over 14 amino acids. V dropped 2 bases and J dropped 1 base, with 9 bases sitting between them. The CDR3 region is CASSFLGAQETQYF. In DNA, the CDR3 is TGTGCCAGCAGCTTCCTGGGGGCCCAAGAGACCCAGTACTTC.

The chain uses TRBV6-6 and TRBJ2-3; 9 nucleotides line up with TRBD1. The CDR3 spans 16 residues. In germline, CDR1 is MNHNY, CDR2 SVGAGI (reference sequence). V shed 0 bases and J 8 bases; nucleotides not matched to a gene: 9. The CDR3: CASSYSSGTGSGTQYF. The CDR3 nucleotides read TGTGCCAGCAGTTACTCGAGTGGGACAGGGAGTGGTACGCAGTATTTT.

The rearrangement joins TRBV7-9 to TRBJ1-1; weak D call: TRBD1 (6 bases). V lost 5 bases to trimming and J lost 5 bases, with 18 bases between them. The germline V gene has CDR1 SEHNR and CDR2 FQNEAQ (reference sequence). CDR3 length: 15 residues. The CDR3 nucleotides are TGTGCCAGCAGCCTTGCACAGGGCCTTCATACTGAAGCTTTCTTT. Translated: CASSLAQGLHTEAFF.

On this clone itself: This sample also contains other DNA sequences that code for the same CDR3. The chain links TRBV6-5 to TRBJ2-1, with 8 bases aligning to TRBD2. This CDR3 is 15 amino acids long. V trimming: 0 bases; J trimming: 4 bases; junction bases outside the gene matches: 2. CDR1 and CDR2 from the germline V gene are MNHEY and SVGAGI. The CDR3 nucleotides are TGTGCCAGCAGTTACTCGTCGGGGGGGTACAATGAGCAGTTCTTC. Amino acids: CASSYSSGGYNEQFF.

The chain employs TRBV24-1 and TRBJ2-7; D is ambiguous. Germline CDR1 is KGHDR and CDR2 is SFDVKD. There are 13 residues in the CDR3. Trimming cost V 5 bases and J 5 bases, with 12 bases left between them. The CDR3 DNA sequence: TGTGCCACCAGTGGCCCCAGGTCCCACGAGCAGTACTTC. It is translated as CATSGPRSHEQYF.

This clone was picked up a small number of times. The V and J genes are TRBV6-2 or TRBV6-3 and TRBJ1-1; no clear D gene. The length of the CDR3 is 15 residues. The germline V gene encodes CDR1 MNHEY and CDR2 SVGEGT. The germline V and J ends were trimmed by 0 bases and 0 bases, with 8 bases remaining between them. The CDR3: CASSYSLSVNTEAFF. The CDR3 DNA follows: TGTGCCAGCAGTTACTCTCTTTCCGTGAACACTGAAGCTTTCTTT.

The chain is built from TRBV28 and TRBJ1-4; 7 nucleotides match TRBD1. Losses at the gene ends were 7 bases for V and 7 bases for J; bases not matched to a gene: 12. This CDR3 spans 15 amino acids. Germline V lookup: CDR1 MDHEN, CDR2 SYDVKM. For the CDR3, the DNA is TGTGCCAGCATCGATGGGGCAGGGGGGAGTGAAAAACTGTTTTTT. Translated: CASIDGAGGSEKLFF.

The sample holds a few counts of this clone. This same CDR3 is encoded by further DNA sequences in the sample. V is TRBV28 and J is TRBJ2-1; TRBD2 aligns across 9 bases. Germline V gene lookup returns CDR1 MDHEN and CDR2 SYDVKM. The CDR3 consists of 13 residues. With V trimmed by 6 bases and J by 7 bases, 4 bases remained unmatched. CDR3 in amino acids: CASSLTSGNEQFF. The CDR3 DNA reads TGTGCCAGCAGCCTGACTAGCGGAAATGAGCAGTTCTTC.

This clone was detected only a few times. This rearrangement joins TRBV9 to TRBJ2-3, with D possibly matching TRBD2 (6 bases). This CDR3 has 16 amino acids. Trimming removed 0 bases from V and 3 bases from J, with 14 bases in between. The germline CDR1 and CDR2 sequences are SGDLS and YYNGEE. Here the CDR3 DNA reads TGTGCCAGCAGCGTAGGGTGGATGGGGGGAACAGATACGCAGTATTTT. The encoded protein is CASSVGWMGGTDTQYF.

V usage is TRBV2 and J usage is TRBJ1-1; TRBD1 aligns across 8 bases. Per germline, CDR1 SNHLY and CDR2 FYNNEI. The ends lost 6 bases at V and 6 bases at J; junction bases unmatched: 9. CDR3 size: 14 residues. The CDR3 loop is CASSPTGGSSEAFF. As DNA, the CDR3 is TGTGCCAGCAGCCCAACAGGGGGTTCTTCTGAAGCTTTCTTT.

The chain joins TRBV6-6 to TRBJ2-2; D might be TRBD2 (7 bases). Trimming left V 0 bases short and J 4 bases short, with 12 bases between. Germline V gene lookup returns CDR1 MNHNY and CDR2 SVGAGI (reference sequence). The CDR3 totals 16 residues. The CDR3 DNA reads TGTGCCAGCAGTTACTCGGGGGGGGGCAGCACCGGGGAGCTGTTTTTT. Its protein is CASSYSGGGSTGELFF.

This clone was seen once. V and J are TRBV7-2 and TRBJ2-7; possibly TRBD2 for D (6 bases). CDR1 is SGHTA, CDR2 FQGNSA, per germline. Trimming removed 0 bases from V and 7 bases from J, with 13 bases in between. The CDR3 covers 14 residues. The CDR3, as DNA: TGTGCCAGCAGCTTAGCGGCTAGCGTTGGGGAGCAGTACTTC. Encoded protein: CASSLAASVGEQYF.

CDR3 DNA: TGTGCCAGCAGCGGGGACAGGCTGAACACTGAAGCTTTCTTT. Its translation: CASSGDRLNTEAFF. The chain recombines TRBV5-5 with TRBJ1-1; 8 bases map to TRBD1. V trimming: 4 bases; J trimming: 0 bases; junction bases outside the gene matches: 2. The CDR3 is 14 amino acids. Germline V gene data show CDR1 as SGHKS and CDR2 as YYEKEE (reference sequence).

The chain links TRBV30 to TRBJ1-3; 12 bases align to TRBD1. The CDR3 is 14 amino acids. The V segment lost 1 base and the J segment 14 bases; nucleotides outside the gene matches: 9. The germline V gene has CDR1 GTSNPN and CDR2 SVGIG (reference sequence). CDR3 region: CAWSETGTGGRVYF. For the CDR3, the DNA is TGTGCCTGGAGTGAAACCGGGACAGGGGGCCGAGTATATTTT.